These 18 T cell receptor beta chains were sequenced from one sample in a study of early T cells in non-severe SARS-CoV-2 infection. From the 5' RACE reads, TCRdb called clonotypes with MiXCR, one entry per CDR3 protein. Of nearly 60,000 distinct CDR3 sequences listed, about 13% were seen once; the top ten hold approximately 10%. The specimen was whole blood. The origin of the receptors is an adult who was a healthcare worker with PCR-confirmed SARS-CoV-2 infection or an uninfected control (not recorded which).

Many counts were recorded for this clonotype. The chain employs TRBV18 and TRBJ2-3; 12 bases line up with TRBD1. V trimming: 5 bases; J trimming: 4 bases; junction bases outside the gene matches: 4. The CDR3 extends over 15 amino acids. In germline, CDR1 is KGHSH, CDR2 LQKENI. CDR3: CASSTGTGGSDTQYF. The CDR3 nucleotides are TGTGCCAGCTCAACCGGGACAGGGGGCTCAGATACGCAGTATTTT.

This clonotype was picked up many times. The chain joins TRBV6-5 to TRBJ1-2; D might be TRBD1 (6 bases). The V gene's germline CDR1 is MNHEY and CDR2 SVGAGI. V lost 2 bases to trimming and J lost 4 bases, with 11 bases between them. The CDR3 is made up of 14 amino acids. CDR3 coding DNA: TGTGCCAGCAGTTACGACGACAGGTCCTATGGCTACACCTTC. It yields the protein CASSYDDRSYGYTF.

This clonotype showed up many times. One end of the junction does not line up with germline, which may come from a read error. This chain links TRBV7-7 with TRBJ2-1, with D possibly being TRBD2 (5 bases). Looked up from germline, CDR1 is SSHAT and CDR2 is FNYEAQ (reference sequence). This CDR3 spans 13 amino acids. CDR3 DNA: TGTGCTAGCAGCTTGGACTGGAACGATGAGCAGTTCTTC. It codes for CASSLDWNDEQFF.

This CDR3 is CASSLASGEAFF. CDR3 bases: TGTGCCAGCAGTTTAGCTTCGGGTGAAGCTTTCTTT. The V gene is TRBV28, the J gene TRBJ1-1; no clear D. Germline V CDR1 and CDR2: MDHEN, SYDVKM. This CDR3 has 12 residues. Trimming cost V 2 bases and J 7 bases, with 8 bases left between them.

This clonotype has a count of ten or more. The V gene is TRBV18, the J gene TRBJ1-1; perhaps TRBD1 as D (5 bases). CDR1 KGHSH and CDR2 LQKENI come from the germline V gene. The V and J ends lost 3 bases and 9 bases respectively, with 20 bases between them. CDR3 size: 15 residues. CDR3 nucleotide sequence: TGTGCCAGCTCACCGGGAGACAGTACTTTTGTGAAAGCTTTCTTT. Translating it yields CASSPGDSTFVKAFF. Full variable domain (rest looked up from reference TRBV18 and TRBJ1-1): NAGVMQNPRHLVRRRGQEARLRCSPMKGHSHVYWYRQLPEEGLKFMVYLQKENIIDESGMPKERFSAEFPKEGPSILRIQQVVRGDSAAYFCASSPGDSTFVKAFFGQGTRLTVV.

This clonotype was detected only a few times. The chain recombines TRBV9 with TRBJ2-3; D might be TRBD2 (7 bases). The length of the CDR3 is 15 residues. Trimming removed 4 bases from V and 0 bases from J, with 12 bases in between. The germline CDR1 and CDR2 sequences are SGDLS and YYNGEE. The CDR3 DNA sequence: TGTGCCAGCAGCCCTTGGGGGGGCAGCACAGATACGCAGTATTTT. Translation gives CASSPWGGSTDTQYF. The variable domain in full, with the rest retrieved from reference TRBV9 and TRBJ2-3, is DSGVTQTPKHLITATGQRVTLRCSPRSGDLSVYWYQQSLDQGLQFLIQYYNGEERAKGNILERFSAQQFPDLHSELNLSSLELGDSALYFCASSPWGGSTDTQYFGPGTRLTVL.

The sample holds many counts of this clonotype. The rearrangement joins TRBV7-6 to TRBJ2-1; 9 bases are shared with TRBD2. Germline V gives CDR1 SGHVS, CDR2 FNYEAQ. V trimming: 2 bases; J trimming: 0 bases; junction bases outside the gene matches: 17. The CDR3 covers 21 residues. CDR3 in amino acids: CASSLTRWREGSSSSYNEQFF. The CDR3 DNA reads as TGTGCCAGCAGCTTAACTCGCTGGCGGGAGGGCTCCTCTAGCTCCTACAATGAGCAGTTCTTC. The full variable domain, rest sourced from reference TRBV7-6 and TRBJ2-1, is GAGVSQSPRYKVTKRGQDVALRCDPISGHVSLYWYRQALGQGPEFLTYFNYEAQQDKSGLPNDRFSAERPEGSISTLTIQRTEQRDSAMYRCASSLTRWREGSSSSYNEQFFGPGTRLTVL.

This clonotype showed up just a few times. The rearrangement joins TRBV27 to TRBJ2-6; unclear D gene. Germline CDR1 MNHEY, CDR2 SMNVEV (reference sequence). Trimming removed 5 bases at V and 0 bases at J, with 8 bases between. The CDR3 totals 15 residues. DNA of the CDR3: TGTGCCAGCAGTCCGCTAAGCTCTGGGGCCAACGTCCTGACTTTC. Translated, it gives CASSPLSSGANVLTF. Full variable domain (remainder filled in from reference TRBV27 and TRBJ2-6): EAQVTQNPRYLITVTGKKLTVTCSQNMNHEYMSWYRQDPGLGLRQIYYSMNVEVTDKGDVPEGYKVSRKEKRNFPLILESPSPNQTSLYFCASSPLSSGANVLTFGAGSRLTVL.

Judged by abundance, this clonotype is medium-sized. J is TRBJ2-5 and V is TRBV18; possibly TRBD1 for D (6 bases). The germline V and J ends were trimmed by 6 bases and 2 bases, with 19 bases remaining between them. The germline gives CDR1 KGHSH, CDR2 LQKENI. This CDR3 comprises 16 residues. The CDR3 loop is CASSRLTGQMQETQYF. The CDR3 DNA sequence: TGTGCCAGCTCGCGATTGACAGGACAAATGCAAGAGACCCAGTACTTC.

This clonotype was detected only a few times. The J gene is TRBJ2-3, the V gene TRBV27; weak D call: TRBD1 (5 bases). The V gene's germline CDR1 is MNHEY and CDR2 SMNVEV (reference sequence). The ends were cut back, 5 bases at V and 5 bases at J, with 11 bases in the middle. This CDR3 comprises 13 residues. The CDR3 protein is CASSVQGGDTQYF. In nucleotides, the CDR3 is TGTGCCAGCAGTGTCCAGGGCGGAGATACGCAGTATTTT.

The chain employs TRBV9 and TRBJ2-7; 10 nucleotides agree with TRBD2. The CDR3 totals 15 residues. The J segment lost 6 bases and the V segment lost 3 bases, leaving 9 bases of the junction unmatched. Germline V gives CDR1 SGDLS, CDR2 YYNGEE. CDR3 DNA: TGTGCCAGCAGCGCCCTCCAAGGACTAGCGGCCGAGCAGTACTTC. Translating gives CASSALQGLAAEQYF. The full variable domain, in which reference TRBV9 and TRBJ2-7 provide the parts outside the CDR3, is DSGVTQTPKHLITATGQRVTLRCSPRSGDLSVYWYQQSLDQGLQFLIQYYNGEERAKGNILERFSAQQFPDLHSELNLSSLELGDSALYFCASSALQGLAAEQYFGPGTRLTVT.

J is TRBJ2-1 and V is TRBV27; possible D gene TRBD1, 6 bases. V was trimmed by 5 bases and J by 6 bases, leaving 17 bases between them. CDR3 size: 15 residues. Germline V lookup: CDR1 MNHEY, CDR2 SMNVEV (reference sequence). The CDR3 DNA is TGTGCCAGCAGTCCTAGACAGGACGTAGCCAATGAGCAGTTCTTC. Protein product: CASSPRQDVANEQFF.

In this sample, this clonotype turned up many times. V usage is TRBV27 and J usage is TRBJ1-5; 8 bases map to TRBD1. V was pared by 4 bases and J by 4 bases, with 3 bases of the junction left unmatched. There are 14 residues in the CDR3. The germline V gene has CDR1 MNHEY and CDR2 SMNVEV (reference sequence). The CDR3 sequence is CASSSDRVNQPQHF. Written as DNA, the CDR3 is TGTGCCAGCAGTTCGGACAGGGTAAATCAGCCCCAGCATTTT.

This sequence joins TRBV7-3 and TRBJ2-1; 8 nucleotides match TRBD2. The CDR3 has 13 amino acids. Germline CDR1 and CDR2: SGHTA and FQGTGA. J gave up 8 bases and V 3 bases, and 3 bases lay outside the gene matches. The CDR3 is CASSFAGGDEQFF. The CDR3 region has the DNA TGTGCCAGCAGCTTCGCGGGGGGCGATGAGCAGTTCTTC.

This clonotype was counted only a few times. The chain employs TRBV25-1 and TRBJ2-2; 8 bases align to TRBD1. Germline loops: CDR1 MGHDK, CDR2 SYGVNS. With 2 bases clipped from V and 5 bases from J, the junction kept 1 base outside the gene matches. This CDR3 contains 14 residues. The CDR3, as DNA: TGTGCCAGCAGTGAAACAGGGGGAACCGGGGAGCTGTTTTTT. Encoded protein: CASSETGGTGELFF.

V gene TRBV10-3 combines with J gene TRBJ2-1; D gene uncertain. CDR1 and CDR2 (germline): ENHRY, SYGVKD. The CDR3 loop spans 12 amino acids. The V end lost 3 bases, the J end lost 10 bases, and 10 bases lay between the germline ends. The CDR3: CAISDPAQEQFF. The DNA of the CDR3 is TGTGCCATCAGTGATCCAGCTCAGGAGCAGTTCTTC.

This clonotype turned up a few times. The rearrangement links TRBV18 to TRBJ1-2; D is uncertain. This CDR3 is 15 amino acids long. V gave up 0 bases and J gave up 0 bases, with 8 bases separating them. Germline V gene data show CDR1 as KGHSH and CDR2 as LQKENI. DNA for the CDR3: TGTGCCAGCTCACCACCGTTCGGCTCTAACTATGGCTACACCTTC. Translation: CASSPPFGSNYGYTF.

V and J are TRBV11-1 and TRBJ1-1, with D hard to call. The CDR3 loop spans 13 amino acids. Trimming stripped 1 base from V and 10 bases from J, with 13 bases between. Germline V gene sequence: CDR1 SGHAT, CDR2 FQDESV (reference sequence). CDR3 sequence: CASSLGDGDRAFF. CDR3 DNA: TGTGCCAGCAGCTTAGGAGACGGTGATAGAGCTTTCTTT.